Below are 13 T cell receptor beta chains sequenced from a single sample in a study of T cells in Graves' hyperthyroidism and ophthalmopathy. Regions amplified from RNA transcripts were the TCR beta CDR3 regions. When the TCR CDR3 underwent first-round RT-PCR, the HTBI primer set was used. TCRdb analysed the multiplex PCR reads with MiXCR anew, one entry per CDR3 protein. The sample gives hundreds of thousands of distinct CDR3 sequences, approximately 14% of which show up once; roughly a quarter is in the top ten. The sample consisted of blood. The origin of the receptors is a young woman with Graves' hyperthyroidism that later progressed to Graves' ophthalmopathy.

This clonotype was recorded a few times. This chain links TRBV6-1 with TRBJ2-1, with TRBD2 matching over 8 bases. The ends lost 7 bases at V and 2 bases at J; junction bases unmatched: 10. The CDR3 has 16 amino acids. From germline, CDR1 is MNHNS and CDR2 SASEGT. CDR3 DNA sequence: TGTGCCAGCACCGAACTAACGGGACTAGCCTACAATGAGCAGTTCTTC. This encodes CASTELTGLAYNEQFF.

The CDR3 spells CASKDSSPGELFF. CDR3 sequence (DNA): TGTGCCAGCAAGGACAGTTCGCCCGGGGAGCTGTTTTTT. J is TRBJ2-2 and V is TRBV9, with D perhaps TRBD1 (6 bases). CDR1 is SGDLS and CDR2 is YYNGEE in the germline V gene. This CDR3 region has 13 residues. V lost 6 bases and J lost 6, with 12 bases in between. The variable domain in full, completed from reference TRBV9 and TRBJ2-2, reads DSGVTQTPKHLITATGQRVTLRCSPRSGDLSVYWYQQSLDQGLQFLIQYYNGEERAKGNILERFSAQQFPDLHSELNLSSLELGDSALYFCASKDSSPGELFFGEGSRLTVL.

This clonotype came up many times. This chain connects TRBV11-2 to TRBJ2-7; 8 positions match TRBD2. Germline lookup yields CDR1 SGHAT and CDR2 FQNNGV. With V trimmed by 1 base and J by 6 bases, 8 bases remained unmatched. The CDR3 runs 15 residues. The CDR3 bases are TGTGCCAGCAGCTTAGTAGGTAGCGGGGCTGGCGAGCAGTACTTC. It is translated as CASSLVGSGAGEQYF.

The gene calls are TRBV5-5 and TRBJ2-2, with TRBD1 identical over 7 bases. CDR3 length equals 15 residues. Germline V gene lookup returns CDR1 SGHKS and CDR2 YYEKEE (reference sequence). V dropped 2 bases and J dropped 4; count of bases not matched to a gene: 5. CDR3 in DNA: TGTGCCAGCAGCTTCTCGGACAGGTTCACCGGGGAGCTGTTTTTT. Residues: CASSFSDRFTGELFF.

This clonotype was seen many times. The chain joins TRBV11-2 to TRBJ1-5; D is unclear. This CDR3 is built from 13 residues. V lost 3 bases to trimming and J lost 3 bases, with 6 bases between them. The germline V gene has CDR1 SGHAT and CDR2 FQNNGV. CDR3 sequence reads: CASSFKSNQPQHF. Written as DNA, the CDR3 is TGTGCCAGCAGCTTTAAGTCCAATCAGCCCCAGCATTTT.

Notes on this clonotype: Relative to the germline gene, one junction end is altered; a read error may explain this. The rearrangement uses TRBV29-1 and TRBJ1-3; D is uncertain. Germline V CDR1 and CDR2: SQVTM, ANQGSEA. The CDR3 loop spans 13 amino acids. The CDR3 spells CSVASGGGSTIYF. CDR3 sequence (DNA): TGCAGCGTTGCTTCCGGAGGAGGAAGCACCATATATTTT.

This clonotype has just a few counts. The chain couples TRBV6-5 to TRBJ2-5; TRBD2 matches 7 bases. This CDR3 comprises 15 residues. Germline loops: CDR1 MNHEY, CDR2 SVGAGI. V lost 0 bases to trimming and J lost 5 bases; unmatched junction nucleotides: 6. CDR3 sequence: CASSYSAGVGETQYF. CDR3 nucleotides: TGTGCCAGCAGTTACTCTGCGGGGGTCGGGGAGACCCAGTACTTC.

This clonotype was picked up many times. The chain couples TRBV2 to TRBJ2-1; the D is unclear. This CDR3 has 14 residues. V was pared by 5 bases and J by 4 bases, with 12 bases between. Germline lookup yields CDR1 SNHLY and CDR2 FYNNEI. In DNA, the CDR3 is TGTGCCAGCAGTACCAGCATTGCGTACAATGAGCAGTTCTTC. The encoded protein is CASSTSIAYNEQFF.

This clonotype turned up a few times. The chain employs TRBV7-9 and TRBJ1-1, with TRBD1 as a possible D gene (5 bases). The germline V gene has CDR1 SEHNR and CDR2 FQNEAQ (reference sequence). Trimming took 4 bases from V and 1 from J, leaving 13 bases between them. The CDR3 spans 15 residues. CDR3 DNA sequence: TGTGCCAGCAGCTCCTACTCGACAGAGAACACTGAAGCTTTCTTT. This translates into CASSSYSTENTEAFF.

This clonotype was recorded many times. This chain connects TRBV20-1 to TRBJ2-7, with 16 nucleotides matching TRBD2. This CDR3 contains 17 residues. V dropped 3 bases and J dropped 4; count of bases not matched to a gene: 9. Per germline, CDR1 DFQATT and CDR2 SNEGSKA (reference sequence). In nucleotides, the CDR3 is TGCAGTGCTAGTGGTGCCGGGACTAGCGGGAGGGGGTACGAGCAGTACTTC. Translation: CSASGAGTSGRGYEQYF.

The V gene is TRBV28, the J gene TRBJ2-1; 9 nucleotides line up with TRBD1. The CDR3 length is 14 residues. Germline-derived CDR1 and CDR2 are MDHEN and SYDVKM. Trimming took 5 bases from V and 8 from J; bases not matched to a gene: 7. The CDR3 region is CASSEGDRVHEQFF. DNA of the CDR3: TGTGCCAGCAGTGAGGGGGACAGGGTCCATGAGCAGTTCTTC.

This clonotype was recorded at least ten times. The rearrangement links TRBV11-2 to TRBJ1-2, with D perhaps TRBD1 (5 bases). The CDR3 length is 18 residues. V lost 5 bases and J 4 bases, leaving 26 bases between the germline ends. Germline CDR1 is SGHAT and CDR2 is FQNNGV. Written as DNA, the CDR3 is TGTGCCAGCAGCCAGAACCCGAAGGGACGGCTGGTTTTCTATGGCTACACCTTC. Translating gives CASSQNPKGRLVFYGYTF.

Note on this clonotype: This may be a read error: a much more frequent sequence differs by one nucleotide. The chain has TRBV29-1 and TRBJ2-1; 7 bases are a match to TRBD2. CDR3 size: 15 residues. Looked up from germline, CDR1 is SQVTM and CDR2 is ANQGSEA. Written as DNA, the CDR3 is TGCAGCGTTCCGAGAGCCCCGGGACTACCTAATGGGCAGTTCTTC. Protein product: CSVPRAPGLPNGQFF.